The text below deals with one T cell receptor beta chain. Execution of the assay was at deep level. Using immunoSEQ multiplex PCR, the repertoire was profiled, and TCRdb retains in-frame clones only, with some absent. The sample includes roughly 2.2 million clones, 85% to 95% of them seen just once. The sample originates from a study of shared clonotypes between healthy human individuals. Across the whole study: Three CD4 naive, three CD4 memory, two CD8 naive and one CD8 memory plate were used per donor.

The germline V gene encodes CDR1 GTSNPN and CDR2 SVGIG (reference sequence). Trimming left V 4 bases short and J 4 bases short, with 27 bases between. The CDR3 contains 18 residues. The sequenced sample consisted of naive CD4+ T cells from PBMCs. Subset noted: CD45RA+ positively selected. The chain joins TRBV30 to TRBJ2-3; D gene unclear. This TCR came from a man aged 18 to 29 in good health. Some clones in this sample may be carry-over from other donors' samples. The CDR3 loop reads CAWTVKWAGAPESDTQYF. CDR3 DNA: TGTGCCTGGACCGTCAAATGGGCAGGCGCACCCGAATCAGATACGCAGTATTTT.